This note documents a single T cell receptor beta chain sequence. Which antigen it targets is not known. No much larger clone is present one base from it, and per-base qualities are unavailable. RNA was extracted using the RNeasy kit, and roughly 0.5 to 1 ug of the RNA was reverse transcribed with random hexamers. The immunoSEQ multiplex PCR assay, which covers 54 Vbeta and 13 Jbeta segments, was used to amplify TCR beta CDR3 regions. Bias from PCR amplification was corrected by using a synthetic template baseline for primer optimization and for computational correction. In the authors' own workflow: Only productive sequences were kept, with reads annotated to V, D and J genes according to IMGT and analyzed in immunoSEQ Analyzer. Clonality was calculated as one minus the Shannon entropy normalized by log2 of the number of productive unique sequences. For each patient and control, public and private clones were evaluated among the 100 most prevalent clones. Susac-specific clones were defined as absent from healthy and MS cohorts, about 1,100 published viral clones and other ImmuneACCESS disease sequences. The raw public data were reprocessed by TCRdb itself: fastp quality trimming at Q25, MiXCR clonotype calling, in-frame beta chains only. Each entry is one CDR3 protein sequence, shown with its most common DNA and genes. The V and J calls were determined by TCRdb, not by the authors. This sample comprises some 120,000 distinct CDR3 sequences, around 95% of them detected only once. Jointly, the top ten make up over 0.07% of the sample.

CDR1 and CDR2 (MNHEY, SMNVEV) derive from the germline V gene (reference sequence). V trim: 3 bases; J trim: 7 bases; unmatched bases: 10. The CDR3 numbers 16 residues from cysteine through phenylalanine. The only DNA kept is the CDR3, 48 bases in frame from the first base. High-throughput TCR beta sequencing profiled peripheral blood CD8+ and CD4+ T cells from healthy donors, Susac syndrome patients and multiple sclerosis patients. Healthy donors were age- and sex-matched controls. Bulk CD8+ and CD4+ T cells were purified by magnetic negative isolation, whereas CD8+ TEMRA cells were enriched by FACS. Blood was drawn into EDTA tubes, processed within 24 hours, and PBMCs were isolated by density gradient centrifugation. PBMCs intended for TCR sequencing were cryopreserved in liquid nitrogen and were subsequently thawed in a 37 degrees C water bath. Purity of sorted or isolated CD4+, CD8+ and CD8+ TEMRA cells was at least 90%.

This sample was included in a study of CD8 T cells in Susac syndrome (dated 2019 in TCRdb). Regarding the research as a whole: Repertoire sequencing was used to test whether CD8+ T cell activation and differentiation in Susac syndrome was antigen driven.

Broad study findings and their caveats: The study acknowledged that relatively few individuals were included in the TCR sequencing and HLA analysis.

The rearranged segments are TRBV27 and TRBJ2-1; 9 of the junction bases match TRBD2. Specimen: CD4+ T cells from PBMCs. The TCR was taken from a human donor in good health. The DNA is TGTGCCAGCAGTTTCGCCGGGACTAGCTTTGAGAATGAGCAGTTCTTC. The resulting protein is CASSFAGTSFENEQFF.